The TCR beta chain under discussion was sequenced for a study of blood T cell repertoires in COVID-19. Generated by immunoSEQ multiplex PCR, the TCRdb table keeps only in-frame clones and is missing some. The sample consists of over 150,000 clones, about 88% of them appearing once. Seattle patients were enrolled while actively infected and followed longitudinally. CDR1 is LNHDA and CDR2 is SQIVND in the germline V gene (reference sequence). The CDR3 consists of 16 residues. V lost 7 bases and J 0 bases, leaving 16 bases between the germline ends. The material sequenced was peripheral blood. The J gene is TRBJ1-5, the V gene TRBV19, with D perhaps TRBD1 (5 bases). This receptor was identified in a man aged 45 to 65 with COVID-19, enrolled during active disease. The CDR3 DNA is TGTGCCAGTACGGGGGGGGTCAATCCTAGCAATCAGCCCCAGCATTTT. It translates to CASTGGVNPSNQPQHF. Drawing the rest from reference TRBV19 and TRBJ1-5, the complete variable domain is DGGITQSPKYLFRKEGQNVTLSCEQNLNHDAMYWYRQDPGQGLRLIYYSQIVNDFQKGDIAEGYSVSREKKESFPLTVTSAQKNPTAFYLCASTGGVNPSNQPQHFGDGTRLSIL.